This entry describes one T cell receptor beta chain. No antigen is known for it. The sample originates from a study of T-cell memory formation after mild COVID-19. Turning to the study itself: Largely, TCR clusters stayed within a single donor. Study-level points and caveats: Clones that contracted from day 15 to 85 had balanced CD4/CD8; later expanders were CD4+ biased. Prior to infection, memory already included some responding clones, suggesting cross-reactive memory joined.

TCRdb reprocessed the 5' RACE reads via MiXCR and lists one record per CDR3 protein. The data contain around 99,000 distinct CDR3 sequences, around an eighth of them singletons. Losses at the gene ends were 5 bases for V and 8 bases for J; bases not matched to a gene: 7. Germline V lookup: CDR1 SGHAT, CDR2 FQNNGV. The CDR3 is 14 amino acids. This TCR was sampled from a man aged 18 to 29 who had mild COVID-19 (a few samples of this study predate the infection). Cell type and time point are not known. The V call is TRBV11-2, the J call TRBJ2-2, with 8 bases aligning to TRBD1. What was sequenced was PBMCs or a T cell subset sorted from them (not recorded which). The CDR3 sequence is CASSNLTGAGELFF. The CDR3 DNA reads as TGTGCCAGCAGCAACCTGACAGGGGCGGGGGAGCTGTTTTTT.